The entry below describes one T cell receptor beta chain. Its antigen is still unknown. Per sample, a minimum of 7 million PBMCs were isolated. This CDR3 has 16 residues. V trimming: 0 bases; J trimming: 4 bases; junction bases outside the gene matches: 8. The germline CDR1 and CDR2 sequences are SGHTA and FQGNSA. The data derive from a study of blood T cells in healthy people across ages. The study, taken as a whole, reports: Roughly linear age-related decline in beta diversity appeared, significant by age approximately 43. CMV status of donors was unknown, possibly confounding expanded clonotype changes.

Sample-barcoded 5' priming and a J-beta primer mix drove a second PCR of roughly 7 to 11 cycles. Each TCR beta cDNA got a 12-nucleotide random molecular identifier. TCRdb processed the 5' RACE reads anew with MiXCR; each CDR3 protein has one entry. The table has about 780,000 distinct CDR3 sequences, more than 35% seen once. The sample comprised blood. The rearrangement joins TRBV7-2 to TRBJ1-2, with 7 nucleotides matching TRBD1. This TCR was recovered from a man older than 75 in good health. In DNA form, the CDR3 reads TGTGCCAGCAGCTTAGCTGGGGACAGCAGTACCTATGGCTACACCTTC. Translated, it gives CASSLAGDSSTYGYTF. The whole variable domain, filled in from reference TRBV7-2 and TRBJ1-2, reads GAGVSQSPSNKVTEKGKDVELRCDPISGHTALYWYRQSLGQGLEFLIYFQGNSAPDKSGLPSDRFSAERTGGSVSTLTIQRTQQEDSAVYLCASSLAGDSSTYGYTFGSGTRLTVV.